These T cell receptor beta chains were read from a single sample in a study of tissue T cells after allogeneic stem cell transplantation. Clones were read by immunoSEQ multiplex PCR, and TCRdb kept only the in-frame ones, dropping some. The table includes roughly 8,800 clones, more than 50% detected once. Sequenced here: tissue from the jejunum, sampled at autopsy. Source of these receptors: a female donor at least 60 years old with lung cancer. CDR3s include the opening cysteine and the closing phenylalanine or tryptophan. The D gene is left open where the match is weak. Only some rows state a clone size, as once, few, many or a class for expanded clones.

j_gene: TRBJ2-3
v_gene: TRBV7-2
abundance: -
d_gene: -
CDR3aa: CASSLLDTQYF
CDR3nt: TGTGCCAGCAGCTTACTGGATACGCAGTATTTT

j_gene: TRBJ1-2
v_gene: TRBV5-6
abundance: -
d_gene: -
CDR3aa: CASSFPGTGRGYTF
CDR3nt: TGTGCCAGCAGCTTTCCGGGAACAGGGAGGGGCTACACCTTC

j_gene: TRBJ2-3
v_gene: TRBV12-3/TRBV12-4
abundance: -
d_gene: -
CDR3aa: CASSLRDTQYF
CDR3nt: TGTGCCAGCAGTTTGAGGGATACGCAGTATTTT

j_gene: TRBJ1-1
v_gene: TRBV9
abundance: -
d_gene: -
CDR3aa: CASSVAPETQAFF
CDR3nt: TGTGCCAGCAGCGTAGCTCCCGAGACCCAAGCTTTCTTT

j_gene: TRBJ2-3
v_gene: TRBV6-5
abundance: few
d_gene: TRBD2
CDR3aa: CASSYLAGATDTQYF
CDR3nt: TGTGCCAGCAGCTATCTAGCGGGAGCGACAGATACGCAGTATTTT

j_gene: TRBJ1-4
v_gene: TRBV9
abundance: few
d_gene: -
CDR3aa: CASSAGQINEKLFF
CDR3nt: TGTGCCAGCAGCGCGGGTCAAATTAATGAAAAACTGTTTTTT

j_gene: TRBJ1-2
v_gene: TRBV11-1
abundance: -
d_gene: -
CDR3aa: CASSSRQSNRGGYTF
CDR3nt: TGTGCCAGCAGCTCAAGACAGTCGAACCGTGGCGGCTACACCTTC

j_gene: TRBJ1-4
v_gene: TRBV7-2
abundance: once
d_gene: TRBD1
CDR3aa: CASSLDRGLANEKLFF
CDR3nt: TGTGCCAGCAGCTTGGACAGGGGGCTTGCTAATGAAAAACTGTTTTTT

j_gene: TRBJ2-3
v_gene: TRBV18
abundance: medium-sized
d_gene: -
CDR3aa: CASSPPVGRGSTDTQYF
CDR3nt: TGTGCCAGCTCACCACCGGTGGGCAGGGGAAGCACAGATACGCAGTATTTT

j_gene: TRBJ2-1
v_gene: TRBV5-1
abundance: -
d_gene: TRBD1
CDR3aa: CASSIAGQGFQEQFF
CDR3nt: TGCGCCAGCAGCATAGCGGGACAGGGGTTCCAGGAGCAGTTCTTC

j_gene: TRBJ2-1
v_gene: TRBV5-6
abundance: -
d_gene: TRBD2
CDR3aa: CASSLAGTSGYNEQFF
CDR3nt: TGTGCCAGCAGCTTGGCCGGGACTAGCGGTTACAATGAGCAGTTCTTC

j_gene: TRBJ1-1
v_gene: TRBV27
abundance: medium-sized
d_gene: -
CDR3aa: CASSPSRVMNTEAFF
CDR3nt: TGTGCCAGCAGTCCCAGCAGGGTCATGAACACTGAAGCTTTCTTT

j_gene: TRBJ2-3
v_gene: TRBV29-1
abundance: few
d_gene: -
CDR3aa: CSVVLTVRDTQYF
CDR3nt: TGCAGCGTTGTTTTAACAGTCCGGGATACGCAGTATTTT

j_gene: TRBJ1-5
v_gene: TRBV4-1
abundance: -
d_gene: -
CDR3aa: CASSQITATPNQPQHF
CDR3nt: TGCGCCAGCAGCCAAATCACAGCCACCCCCAATCAGCCCCAGCATTTT

j_gene: TRBJ1-5
v_gene: TRBV4-2
abundance: -
d_gene: -
CDR3aa: CASSQEDSDNQPQHF
CDR3nt: TGTGCCAGCAGCCAAGAGGACAGTGATAATCAGCCCCAGCATTTT

j_gene: TRBJ2-3
v_gene: TRBV19
abundance: -
d_gene: -
CDR3aa: CASTRGASTDTQYF
CDR3nt: TGTGCCAGTACCCGGGGGGCCAGCACAGATACGCAGTATTTT

j_gene: TRBJ2-1
v_gene: TRBV27
abundance: -
d_gene: TRBD1
CDR3aa: CASSPVGTGINEQFF
CDR3nt: TGTGCCAGCAGCCCCGTAGGGACAGGAATTAATGAGCAGTTCTTC

j_gene: TRBJ2-5
v_gene: TRBV30
abundance: few
d_gene: TRBD1
CDR3aa: CAWTRGQLLETQYF
CDR3nt: TGTGCCTGGACAAGGGGACAGCTGTTGGAGACCCAGTACTTC

j_gene: TRBJ1-2
v_gene: TRBV9
abundance: -
d_gene: -
CDR3aa: CASSVAPGEGSNYGYTF
CDR3nt: TGTGCCAGCAGCGTAGCGCCCGGCGAGGGAAGTAACTATGGCTACACCTTC

j_gene: TRBJ1-5
v_gene: TRBV5-1
abundance: -
d_gene: -
CDR3aa: CASSLEGGNQPQHF
CDR3nt: TGCGCCAGCAGCTTGGAGGGGGGCAATCAGCCCCAGCATTTT

j_gene: TRBJ2-6
v_gene: TRBV7-6
abundance: -
d_gene: -
CDR3aa: CASSPLGEANVLTF
CDR3nt: TGTGCCAGCAGCCCCTTGGGTGAGGCCAACGTCCTGACTTTC

j_gene: TRBJ1-5
v_gene: TRBV7-8
abundance: -
d_gene: -
CDR3aa: CASSPSWGGNQPQHF
CDR3nt: TGTGCCAGCAGCCCCAGTTGGGGAGGCAATCAGCCCCAGCATTTT

j_gene: TRBJ2-3
v_gene: TRBV19
abundance: -
d_gene: TRBD1
CDR3aa: CASSTGTAGTDTQYF
CDR3nt: TGTGCCAGTAGTACCGGGACAGCCGGCACAGATACGCAGTATTTT

j_gene: TRBJ1-4
v_gene: TRBV10-3
abundance: few
d_gene: -
CDR3aa: CAISGRAEEKLFF
CDR3nt: TGTGCCATCAGTGGCAGGGCAGAGGAAAAACTGTTTTTT

j_gene: TRBJ1-4
v_gene: TRBV5-1
abundance: large
d_gene: -
CDR3aa: CASSLEGRSNEKLFF
CDR3nt: TGCGCCAGCAGCTTGGAGGGACGGAGTAATGAAAAACTGTTTTTT

j_gene: TRBJ2-7
v_gene: TRBV18
abundance: few
d_gene: -
CDR3aa: CASSPSGQGREQYF
CDR3nt: TGTGCCAGCTCACCTAGCGGCCAGGGGAGGGAGCAGTACTTC

j_gene: TRBJ2-1
v_gene: TRBV7-6
abundance: once
d_gene: TRBD2
CDR3aa: CASSLGAGVSYNEQFF
CDR3nt: TGTGCCAGCAGCTTAGGAGCGGGGGTAAGCTACAATGAGCAGTTCTTC

j_gene: TRBJ2-3
v_gene: TRBV5-6
abundance: -
d_gene: -
CDR3aa: CASSLELVTDTQYF
CDR3nt: TGTGCCAGCAGCTTGGAACTGGTCACAGATACGCAGTATTTT

j_gene: TRBJ2-7
v_gene: TRBV5-1
abundance: -
d_gene: -
CDR3aa: CASSVKVGEQYF
CDR3nt: TGCGCCAGCAGCGTGAAGGTGGGAGAGCAGTACTTC

j_gene: TRBJ1-1
v_gene: TRBV2
abundance: -
d_gene: -
CDR3aa: CASKANRVGAFF
CDR3nt: TGTGCCAGCAAGGCGAACAGGGTCGGAGCTTTCTTT

j_gene: TRBJ1-2
v_gene: TRBV14
abundance: -
d_gene: -
CDR3aa: CASSPIGGFDYGYTF
CDR3nt: TGTGCCAGCAGCCCCATTGGGGGGTTCGACTATGGCTACACCTTC

j_gene: TRBJ2-5
v_gene: TRBV7-2
abundance: -
d_gene: -
CDR3aa: CASSLATSLSETQYF
CDR3nt: TGTGCCAGCAGCTTAGCCACTAGCTTGAGTGAGACCCAGTACTTC

j_gene: TRBJ2-1
v_gene: TRBV7-9
abundance: -
d_gene: TRBD2
CDR3aa: CASSFRASGRHDEQFF
CDR3nt: TGTGCCAGCAGCTTTCGGGCTAGCGGACGACACGATGAGCAGTTCTTC

j_gene: TRBJ1-1
v_gene: TRBV11-2
abundance: -
d_gene: -
CDR3aa: CASSLEPGSWTEAFF
CDR3nt: TGTGCCAGCAGCTTAGAACCAGGGTCGTGGACTGAAGCTTTCTTT

j_gene: TRBJ2-6
v_gene: TRBV3-1/TRBV3-2
abundance: few
d_gene: -
CDR3aa: CASSPSRFSGANVLTF
CDR3nt: TGTGCCAGCAGCCCCTCCCGCTTCTCTGGGGCCAACGTCCTGACTTTC

j_gene: TRBJ1-1
v_gene: TRBV7-3
abundance: -
d_gene: -
CDR3aa: CASSHVGTEAFF
CDR3nt: TGTGCCAGCAGCCACGTGGGGACTGAAGCTTTCTTT

j_gene: TRBJ2-7
v_gene: TRBV28
abundance: -
d_gene: -
CDR3aa: CASSPQLGGRREQYF
CDR3nt: TGTGCCAGCAGCCCCCAGTTAGGGGGTCGGCGCGAGCAGTACTTC

j_gene: TRBJ2-7
v_gene: TRBV6-5
abundance: -
d_gene: -
CDR3aa: CASSYGPAETYEQYF
CDR3nt: TGTGCCAGCAGTTACGGGCCGGCCGAGACCTACGAGCAGTACTTC

j_gene: TRBJ2-1
v_gene: TRBV19
abundance: -
d_gene: -
CDR3aa: CASSMYGAGTIGEQFF
CDR3nt: TGTGCCAGTAGTATGTACGGGGCAGGTACTATTGGTGAGCAGTTCTTC

j_gene: TRBJ2-7
v_gene: TRBV5-1
abundance: once
d_gene: TRBD2
CDR3aa: CASGTSGGREQYF
CDR3nt: TGCGCCAGCGGGACTAGCGGGGGGCGCGAGCAGTACTTC

j_gene: TRBJ2-1
v_gene: TRBV6-5
abundance: -
d_gene: -
CDR3aa: CASSYSTTYNEQFF
CDR3nt: TGTGCCAGCAGTTACTCGACAACCTACAATGAGCAGTTCTTC

j_gene: TRBJ2-7
v_gene: TRBV6-5
abundance: -
d_gene: -
CDR3aa: CASSYNSVGHYEQYF
CDR3nt: TGTGCCAGCAGTTATAATTCAGTGGGGCACTACGAGCAGTACTTC

j_gene: TRBJ2-7
v_gene: TRBV25-1
abundance: -
d_gene: -
CDR3aa: CASSVVGDEQYF
CDR3nt: TGTGCCAGCAGTGTGGTAGGGGACGAGCAGTACTTC

j_gene: TRBJ2-1
v_gene: TRBV6-5
abundance: medium-sized
d_gene: TRBD1
CDR3aa: CASSYDRGNEQFF
CDR3nt: TGTGCCAGCAGTTACGACAGGGGGAATGAGCAGTTCTTC

j_gene: TRBJ2-1
v_gene: TRBV7-2
abundance: -
d_gene: -
CDR3aa: CASSPGGSGYNEQFF
CDR3nt: TGTGCCAGCAGTCCCGGGGGTAGCGGTTACAATGAGCAGTTCTTC